This T cell receptor (beta chain) was sequenced in a study of blood T cell repertoires in COVID-19. Study-level background: COVID-19 samples collected from the United States, Italy and Spain covered acute and convalescent phases.

Sequenced by immunoSEQ multiplex PCR; TCRdb stores in-frame clones only, minus some. The table lists around 43,000 clones, around 80% of them singletons. The table lists this clone with a few counts. Sequenced sample: peripheral blood. The TCR originated in a man between 65 and 80 years old with acute or convalescent COVID-19.

Here the CDR3 DNA reads TGTGCCAGCAGTCAGACGACACAGGGAAGGTCACCCCTCCACTTT. Protein: CASSQTTQGRSPLHF. This chain links TRBV2 with TRBJ1-6; weak D call: TRBD1 (6 bases). CDR3 length equals 15 residues. Germline V gives CDR1 SNHLY, CDR2 FYNNEI. V was cut by 5 bases and J by 10 bases, with 18 bases left in between.